This TCR beta chain was recorded in a study of control samples from healthy donors and cancer patients. CDR3 size: 14 residues. V was pared by 6 bases and J by 6 bases, with 17 bases between. Germline CDR1 reads PRHDT; CDR2 reads FYEKMQ (reference sequence). Sequenced by immunoSEQ multiplex PCR; TCRdb stores in-frame clones only, minus some. The sample consists of about 140,000 clones, around 88% of them appearing once. The rearrangement joins TRBV13 to TRBJ1-1, with D unresolved. Source material: blood. The clonotype comes from a man between 18 and 29 years old in good health. The CDR3 reads CASRGISGKPEAFF. In DNA, the CDR3 is TGTGCCAGCAGGGGTATTTCAGGTAAACCTGAAGCTTTCTTT.